Listed below are T cell receptor beta chains from one sample, sequenced in a study of blood T cell repertoires in COVID-19. The method was immunoSEQ multiplex PCR; TCRdb's version includes in-frame clones alone and lacks a portion of them. Seen here are over 200,000 clones, approximately 81% observed once, and the top ten hold around a sixth. Source material: PBMCs or T cells enriched from blood (not recorded which). Receptor source: a middle-aged man who had recovered from COVID-19. The CDR3 runs from the conserved cysteine through the conserved F or W. Fields, in order: D gene, clone size, J gene, V gene, CDR3 DNA, CDR3 protein. A D gene is named only where the DNA matches it firmly. Clone size is stated in some rows and not others, as once, few, many or a class when expanded.

NA | NA | TRBJ1-2 | TRBV30 | TGTGCCTGGAGTCTCAGGGTTGGTGGCTACACCTTC | CAWSLRVGGYTF
NA | NA | TRBJ2-6 | TRBV5-1 | TGCGCCAGCAGCTTGGGAGGCACCGGGGCCAACGTCCTGACTTTC | CASSLGGTGANVLTF
TRBD1 | NA | TRBJ1-5 | TRBV27 | TGTGCCAGCAGTGCGACAGGGGCGATCATGTATAGCAATCAGCCCCAGCATTTT | CASSATGAIMYSNQPQHF
TRBD2 | once | TRBJ2-3 | TRBV28 | TGTGCCAGCAGTTATGGGGCTAGCGGGAGCACAGATACGCAGTATTTT | CASSYGASGSTDTQYF
NA | NA | TRBJ1-2 | TRBV6-2/TRBV6-3 | TGTGCCAGCAGTTACCCACCTGGGCATGGCTACACCTTC | CASSYPPGHGYTF
TRBD1 | NA | TRBJ1-1 | TRBV12-3/TRBV12-4 | TGTGCCAGCAGGCCGACAGGGGGTGAAGCTTTCTTT | CASRPTGGEAFF
NA | NA | TRBJ2-5 | TRBV6-5 | TGTGCCAGCAGGTGGAGAGGCCAAGAGACCCAGTACTTC | CASRWRGQETQYF
NA | NA | TRBJ1-2 | TRBV6-4 | TGTGCCAGCAGTGACAGGGGCTATGGCTACACCTTC | CASSDRGYGYTF
NA | few | TRBJ2-3 | TRBV6-4 | TGTGCCAGCAGTGAAGCGAGCGGGAGCACAGATACGCAGTATTTT | CASSEASGSTDTQYF
TRBD2 | NA | TRBJ2-3 | TRBV5-1 | TGCGCCAGCAGCTGGGGACTAGCGGGAGGGCCGGGGGGCACAGATACGCAGTATTTT | CASSWGLAGGPGGTDTQYF
NA | NA | TRBJ1-1 | TRBV6-5 | TGTGCCAGCAGTTACTCGGGCAGGGGCCGGACTGAAGCTTTCTTT | CASSYSGRGRTEAFF
NA | once | TRBJ1-2 | TRBV29-1 | TGCAGCGTTCTCTTTCAGGGGACGAATTATGGCTACACCTTC | CSVLFQGTNYGYTF
NA | NA | TRBJ2-1 | TRBV18 | TGTGCCAGCTCACCACAGGAGTACAATGAGCAGTTCTTC | CASSPQEYNEQFF
TRBD1 | NA | TRBJ2-2 | TRBV10-3 | TGTGCCATCAGTGCCGGCCTGGACAGGAAGAACACCGGGGAGCTGTTTTTT | CAISAGLDRKNTGELFF
TRBD1 | NA | TRBJ2-7 | TRBV5-1 | TGCGCCAGCAGCTTGGCGGACAGGAGAAGATCCTACGAGCAGTACTTC | CASSLADRRRSYEQYF
TRBD2 | NA | TRBJ2-1 | TRBV13 | TGTGCCAGCAGCTTCCGGGGGGGACGTCACTACAATGAGCAGTTCTTC | CASSFRGGRHYNEQFF
NA | NA | TRBJ1-5 | TRBV12-3/TRBV12-4 | TGTGCCAGCAGTGGGGGGGATGGTCAGCCCCAGCATTTT | CASSGGDGQPQHF
TRBD2 | NA | TRBJ2-1 | TRBV4-2 | TGTGCCAGCAGCCATGTAACGGGGAGCGGGAAAAGTTGGAGCTCCTACAATGAGCAGTTCTTC | CASSHVTGSGKSWSSYNEQFF
TRBD2 | NA | TRBJ2-1 | TRBV5-1 | TGCGCCAGCAGCTTGGTAGCGGGAAGCGATGAGCAGTTCTTC | CASSLVAGSDEQFF
NA | NA | TRBJ1-1 | TRBV6-5 | TGTGCCAGCAGACCGAGCTCTCCGAACACTGAAGCTTTCTTT | CASRPSSPNTEAFF
NA | NA | TRBJ1-1 | TRBV30 | TGTGCCTGGAAGTGGGGAAGGACACCCACTGAAGCTTTCTTT | CAWKWGRTPTEAFF
TRBD2 | NA | TRBJ2-1 | TRBV5-1 | TGCGCCAGCAGTGAGCGGGATCCATACAATGAGCAGTTCTTC | CASSERDPYNEQFF
NA | NA | TRBJ1-4 | TRBV12-3/TRBV12-4 | TGTGCCAGCAGTTTGTCAGAAAGTGAAAAACTGTTTTTT | CASSLSESEKLFF
TRBD1 | NA | TRBJ2-7 | TRBV6-5 | TGTGCCACCAAACCCTTACAGGGGGTGTCAGACGAGCAGTACTTC | CATKPLQGVSDEQYF
TRBD2 | NA | TRBJ2-1 | TRBV7-8 | TGTGCCAGCAGCAAGCTAGCGGGCTCCTACAATGAGCAGTTCTTC | CASSKLAGSYNEQFF
NA | NA | TRBJ1-2 | TRBV6-5 | TGTGCCAGCAGTAAATACAGGGTCGATGGCTACACCTTC | CASSKYRVDGYTF
NA | NA | TRBJ2-1 | TRBV11-2 | TGTGCCAGCAGCTTAGATCTCAGTAATGAGCAGTTCTTC | CASSLDLSNEQFF
NA | few | TRBJ1-2 | TRBV7-2 | TGTGCCAGCAGCCAAAACAGGGCCGCTAACTATGGCTACACCTTC | CASSQNRAANYGYTF
NA | NA | TRBJ1-5 | TRBV6-1 | TGTGCCAGCAGTGATCTATCGATTCAGCCCCAGCATTTT | CASSDLSIQPQHF
TRBD1 | NA | TRBJ1-2 | TRBV2 | TGTGCCAGCAGGGAACAGGGGGCGGATGGCTACACCTTC | CASREQGADGYTF
TRBD2 | once | TRBJ2-1 | TRBV2 | TGTGCCAGCAGTGCAGTATCTCTAGCGGGAGTGAAAGTTGAGCAGTTCTTC | CASSAVSLAGVKVEQFF
NA | few | TRBJ1-3 | TRBV2 | TGTGCCAGCAGCGTGGGGCAGGGAGGTGGAAACACCATATATTTT | CASSVGQGGGNTIYF
NA | NA | TRBJ1-2 | TRBV4-1 | TGCGCCAGCAGCCCTACAGGAGACTATGGCTACACCTTC | CASSPTGDYGYTF